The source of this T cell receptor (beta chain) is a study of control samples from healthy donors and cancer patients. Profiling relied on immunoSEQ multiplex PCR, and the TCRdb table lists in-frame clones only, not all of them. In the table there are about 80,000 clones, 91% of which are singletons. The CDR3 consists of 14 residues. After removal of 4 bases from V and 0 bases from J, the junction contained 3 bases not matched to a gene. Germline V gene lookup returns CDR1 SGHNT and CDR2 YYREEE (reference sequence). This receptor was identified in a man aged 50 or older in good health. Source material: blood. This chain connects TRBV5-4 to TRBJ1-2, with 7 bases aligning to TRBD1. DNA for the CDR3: TGTGCCAGCAGCCCAGGGGGGGCTAACTATGGCTACACCTTC. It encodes CASSPGGANYGYTF. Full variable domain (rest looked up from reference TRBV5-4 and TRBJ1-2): ETGVTQSPTHLIKTRGQQVTLRCSSQSGHNTVSWYQQALGQGPQFIFQYYREEENGRGNFPPRFSGLQFPNYSSELNVNALELDDSALYLCASSPGGANYGYTFGSGTRLTVV.